These 9 T cell receptor beta chains originate from one sample sequenced in a study of blood T cell repertoires in COVID-19. Some clones are missing from TCRdb's copy, which holds only in-frame ones; the method was immunoSEQ multiplex PCR. The sample gives about 180,000 clones, roughly 80% of which show up once; more than 1.5% is in the top ten. Sample: peripheral blood. The receptor source for this set is a human donor in a cohort sampled during active COVID-19.

The chain employs TRBV4-3 and TRBJ2-7, with D possibly TRBD1 on 5 matching bases. With 0 bases removed from V and 2 bases from J, the gap between germline ends came to 17 bases. The germline V gene encodes CDR1 LGHNA and CDR2 YSLEER. CDR3 length: 17 residues. CDR3 coding DNA: TGCGCCAGCAGCCAAGATCCAGGCACCTGGGGCACCTACGAGCAGTACTTC. Translated, it gives CASSQDPGTWGTYEQYF.

The CDR3 loop reads CASSFSGTGYGYTF. CDR3 coding DNA: TGTGCCAGCAGTTTCTCGGGGACAGGGTATGGCTACACCTTC. This chain connects TRBV27 to TRBJ1-2, with 9 bases matching TRBD1. J lost 5 bases, V lost 3 bases, and 4 bases had no gene match. The CDR3 runs to 14 residues. From germline, CDR1 is MNHEY and CDR2 SMNVEV (reference sequence).

Comment on this clone: Since a much larger clone is just one base distant, this may be a read error. The rearrangement joins TRBV7-9 to TRBJ2-7; D gene unclear. With 5 bases removed from V and 2 bases from J, the gap between germline ends came to 4 bases. This CDR3 is built from 11 residues. Germline lookup yields CDR1 SEHNR and CDR2 FQNEAQ (reference sequence). The chain's CDR3 is CASSPAYEQYF. CDR3 in DNA: TGTGCCAGCAGCCCGGCCTACGAGCAGTACTTC.

The chain employs TRBV18 and TRBJ1-2, with 10 bases aligning to TRBD1. V lost 5 bases and J lost 6; bases outside the gene matches: 6. CDR3 length: 14 residues. Germline V gene sequence: CDR1 KGHSH, CDR2 LQKENI. CDR3 loop: CASSRQGANDGYTF. CDR3 DNA sequence: TGTGCCAGCTCAAGACAGGGGGCGAATGATGGCTACACCTTC.

As for this clone: This specimen includes other DNA sequences encoding the same CDR3. The chain combines TRBV6-2 or TRBV6-3 with TRBJ1-5; no clear D gene. Germline CDR1 and CDR2: MNHEY and SVGEGT. This CDR3 spans 15 amino acids. The ends were cut back, 0 bases at V and 2 bases at J, with 8 bases in the middle. CDR3 bases: TGTGCCAGCAGTTACTCGTTCGGGGGCAATCAGCCCCAGCATTTT. Its translation: CASSYSFGGNQPQHF.

The V gene is TRBV27, the J gene TRBJ1-6; D call uncertain. Trimming took 1 base from V and 7 from J, leaving 5 bases between them. The CDR3 length is 13 residues. In germline, CDR1 is MNHEY, CDR2 SMNVEV (reference sequence). CDR3 bases: TGTGCCAGCAGTTTATACCGGAATTCACCCCTCCACTTT. It is translated as CASSLYRNSPLHF.

The chain carries TRBV18 and TRBJ1-3; TRBD1 matches at 8 bases. The J segment lost 8 bases and the V segment lost 1 base, leaving 7 bases of the junction unmatched. This CDR3 region has 15 residues. The germline V gene has CDR1 KGHSH and CDR2 LQKENI. CDR3 nucleotide sequence: TGTGCCAGCTCACCACAGGCCAGGGGGCTTGACACCATATATTTT. Amino acid sequence: CASSPQARGLDTIYF.

The chain recombines TRBV6-2 or TRBV6-3 with TRBJ1-5; TRBD1 is a possible D gene (6 bases). V was pared by 5 bases and J by 7 bases, with 18 bases between. The CDR3 totals 15 residues. Germline V lookup: CDR1 MNHEY, CDR2 SVGEGT. For the CDR3, the DNA is TGTGCCAGCAGTCGGACAGCCGGGCTTAGACAGCCCCAGCATTTT. Its translation is CASSRTAGLRQPQHF.

This clone was seen once. V usage is TRBV4-3 and J usage is TRBJ1-6; 10 bases agree with TRBD1. V was pared by 4 bases and J by 4 bases, with 4 bases of the junction left unmatched. Germline CDR1 and CDR2: LGHNA and YSLEER. The CDR3 spans 16 residues. CDR3 nucleotide sequence: TGCGCCAGCAGCCGGGGGACAGGGGCTTATAATTCACCCCTCCACTTT. This codes for CASSRGTGAYNSPLHF.